A single sample gave rise to the 15 T cell receptor beta chains below, sequenced in a study of T cells after posttransplantation cyclophosphamide. Sequencing used immunoSEQ multiplex PCR; TCRdb keeps in-frame clones, though not all of them. This sample has around 30,000 clones, with 70% to 90% found just once. Material: PBMCs. All receptors derive from a man in his forties or fifties.

J is TRBJ1-2 and V is TRBV27, with D uncertain. The germline V gene encodes CDR1 MNHEY and CDR2 SMNVEV (reference sequence). The CDR3 has 13 amino acids. V was cut by 3 bases and J by 4 bases, with 9 bases left in between. CDR3 nucleotides: TGTGCCAGCAGTTTTAACAGCATCTATGGCTACACCTTC. Residues: CASSFNSIYGYTF.

In nucleotides, the CDR3 is TGCAGCGTTGGGGGAGGACTCGCCTATGAGCAGTTCTTC. Its protein product is CSVGGGLAYEQFF. This chain joins TRBV29-1 and TRBJ2-1, with D possibly being TRBD2 (6 bases). This CDR3 region has 13 residues. The germline CDR1 and CDR2 sequences are SQVTM and ANQGSEA. V was trimmed by 4 bases and J by 8 bases, leaving 15 bases between them.

This clone was picked up a small number of times. CDR3 amino acids: CATSGRSGTNEKLFF. DNA of the CDR3: TGTGCCACCAGCGGAAGATCCGGGACTAATGAAAAACTGTTTTTT. J is TRBJ1-4 and V is TRBV15, with no clear D. The CDR3 extends over 15 amino acids. CDR1 is LNHNV and CDR2 is YYDKDF in the germline V gene (reference sequence). The V gene lost 5 bases and the J gene lost 2 bases, with 12 bases spanning the gap.

About this clone: Other DNA sequences from this sample encode an identical CDR3 as well. The V and J genes are TRBV19 and TRBJ1-6; TRBD1 agrees at 7 bases. This CDR3 spans 14 amino acids. With 6 bases clipped from V and 5 bases from J, the junction kept 4 bases outside the gene matches. From germline, CDR1 is LNHDA and CDR2 SQIVND (reference sequence). This CDR3 is CASSPDRDNSPLHF. In nucleotides, the CDR3 is TGTGCCAGTAGCCCAGACAGGGATAATTCACCCCTCCACTTT. Variable domain in full (rest from reference TRBV19 and TRBJ1-6): DGGITQSPKYLFRKEGQNVTLSCEQNLNHDAMYWYRQDPGQGLRLIYYSQIVNDFQKGDIAEGYSVSREKKESFPLTVTSAQKNPTAFYLCASSPDRDNSPLHFGNGTRLTVT.

The V and J genes are TRBV28 and TRBJ1-6; D may be TRBD1 (5 bases). The germline CDR1 and CDR2 sequences are MDHEN and SYDVKM. The CDR3 has 14 residues. Deletions cut 2 bases from V and 9 bases from J, with 11 bases between. The DNA of the CDR3 is TGTGCCAGCAGTTTAGGTGTCAGGGTTTCACCCCTCCACTTT. Its protein product is CASSLGVRVSPLHF.

This chain uses TRBV6-6 with TRBJ2-7; perhaps TRBD1 as D (7 bases). The V end was cut by 6 bases, the J end by 8 bases, with 26 bases between. The CDR3 has 16 residues. Germline V CDR1 and CDR2: MNHNY, SVGAGI (reference sequence). CDR3 loop: CASSPQGGGVFDQQYF. As DNA, the CDR3 is TGTGCCAGCAGCCCCCAGGGGGGTGGGGTTTTCGATCAGCAGTACTTC.

This clone has a handful of counts. The rearrangement links TRBV6-1 to TRBJ1-2, with a tentative D call TRBD1 (6 bases). This CDR3 is built from 13 residues. The V gene lost 8 bases and the J gene lost 4 bases, with 14 bases spanning the gap. In germline, CDR1 is MNHNS, CDR2 SASEGT. CDR3 sequence: CASLGTSPYGYTF. CDR3 coding DNA: TGTGCCAGCTTAGGGACAAGTCCCTATGGCTACACCTTC.

The chain is built from TRBV6-1 and TRBJ1-5; D possibly corresponds to TRBD1 (6 bases). Trimming took off 3 bases at V and 7 bases at J, with 16 bases between the two ends. Germline assignment: CDR1 MNHNS and CDR2 SASEGT. The CDR3 length is 15 residues. The CDR3 DNA reads as TGTGCCAGCAGTGATTCGTGGCAGGGGAGACAGCCCCAGCATTTT. Translating gives CASSDSWQGRQPQHF.

V usage is TRBV5-4 and J usage is TRBJ1-6, with TRBD1 matching over 9 bases. Per germline, CDR1 SGHNT and CDR2 YYREEE (reference sequence). V dropped 5 bases and J dropped 10; count of bases not matched to a gene: 16. The CDR3 spans 17 residues. CDR3 loop: CASSQPDRDRVGSPLHF. The CDR3, as DNA: TGTGCCAGCAGTCAACCAGACCGGGACAGGGTGGGCTCACCCCTCCACTTT.

The gene calls are TRBV7-2 and TRBJ2-7; the D is unclear. The V gene's germline CDR1 is SGHTA and CDR2 FQGNSA. Trimming removed 2 bases from V and 4 bases from J, with 3 bases in between. The CDR3 contains 11 residues. CDR3 residues: CASSLTYEQYF. The CDR3 DNA reads TGTGCCAGCAGCTTAACTTACGAGCAGTACTTC.

This clone came up once. The chain uses TRBV29-1 and TRBJ1-1; TRBD1 matches at 10 bases. Germline trimming cut 7 bases from V and 5 bases from J; bases unmatched to any gene: 4. This CDR3 is 12 amino acids long. Germline assignment: CDR1 SQVTM and CDR2 ANQGSEA. CDR3 coding DNA: TGCAGCGGGGACAGGGGAAAGACTGAAGCTTTCTTT. Translating it yields CSGDRGKTEAFF.

The genes are TRBV2 and TRBJ2-1; D call uncertain. Deletions cut 7 bases from V and 6 bases from J, with 7 bases between. Germline V gene data show CDR1 as SNHLY and CDR2 as FYNNEI. This CDR3 is 11 amino acids long. As DNA, the CDR3 is TGTGCCAGCACTAGACTCAATGAGCAGTTCTTC. Translated, it gives CASTRLNEQFF.

The chain has TRBV18 and TRBJ1-2; TRBD1 matches at 7 bases. Germline V CDR1 and CDR2: KGHSH, LQKENI. This CDR3 has 13 amino acids. Trimming cost V 3 bases and J 8 bases; bases outside gene matches: 6. The CDR3 DNA reads TGTGCCAGCTCACCCGACAGGGTTGGGGGCTACACCTTC. Amino acids: CASSPDRVGGYTF. Based on the CDR3 plus reference TRBV18 and TRBJ1-2, the full variable domain is NAGVMQNPRHLVRRRGQEARLRCSPMKGHSHVYWYRQLPEEGLKFMVYLQKENIIDESGMPKERFSAEFPKEGPSILRIQQVVRGDSAAYFCASSPDRVGGYTFGSGTRLTVV.

The rearrangement links TRBV6-1 to TRBJ1-2, with 8 bases that match TRBD1. Per germline, CDR1 MNHNS and CDR2 SASEGT. This CDR3 is built from 11 residues. Trimming cost V 10 bases and J 8 bases; bases outside gene matches: 6. The CDR3: CAIYRGYGYTF. CDR3 coding DNA: TGTGCCATCTACAGGGGGTACGGCTACACCTTC.

This clone appeared once. The chain uses TRBV19 and TRBJ1-2; 9 bases agree with TRBD1. Trimming cost V 6 bases and J 10 bases; bases outside gene matches: 12. CDR1 LNHDA and CDR2 SQIVND come from the germline V gene (reference sequence). The CDR3 is 14 amino acids. The CDR3 loop is CASRSGQGSGAYTF. As DNA, the CDR3 is TGTGCCAGTAGGTCGGGACAGGGAAGTGGGGCCTACACCTTC.